This TCR beta chain emerged from a study of shared clonotypes between healthy human individuals. About the research overall: CD8 memory received one plate per donor, CD8 naive two, CD4 memory three and CD4 naive three.

The CDR3 runs to 14 residues. Between the trimmed V and J ends, which lost 4 bases and 5 bases, there was a span of 16 bases. Germline V CDR1 and CDR2: SGHDT, YYEEEE. In the original processing: For the immunoSEQ data, sequences were junction-only without quality scores, so filtering differed. The method was immunoSEQ multiplex PCR; TCRdb's version includes in-frame clones alone and lacks a portion of them. The V and J calls and the clone size are those of that table, but D and trimming were determined from the DNA. Seen here are about 600,000 clones, about 95% observed once, and the top ten hold 0.11%. Terminally differentiated effector memory CD45RA+ cells were excluded from the naive CD8 cells, which were CD45RO-negative and positively selected for CCR7. All the donors were Caucasian adults who lived in Nashville, Tennessee.

The sample taken for sequencing was naive CD8+ T cells sorted from blood. The chain recombines TRBV5-6 with TRBJ2-7, with D possibly TRBD1 on 6 matching bases. This TCR was sampled from a woman aged 25 to 39 in good health. The CDR3 sequence is CASSEREDSHEQYF. The CDR3 DNA reads TGTGCCAGCAGCGAGCGCGAGGACAGCCACGAGCAGTACTTC.